The clone carrying this T cell receptor (beta chain) was observed once. This record belongs to a study of blood T cell repertoires in COVID-19. The wider study: The origin of the acute and convalescent COVID-19 samples was the United States, Italy and Spain. Nucleic acid was either cDNA or gDNA, and it came from T cells, B-cell-depleted T cells, or PBMCs.

This CDR3 is 14 amino acids long. Trimming removed 6 bases at V and 3 bases at J, with 13 bases between. The V gene's germline CDR1 is MNHEY and CDR2 SVGAGI. The authors' processing: Amplification with reference gene primers provided the estimates of nucleated cell counts. Generated by immunoSEQ multiplex PCR, the TCRdb table keeps only in-frame clones and is missing some. V and J calls and clone size come straight from that table; D and trimming were deduced from the DNA. This table holds tens of thousands of clones, approximately 85% found once. The receptor's source is a man between 45 and 60 years old with active COVID-19. This sequence joins TRBV6-5 and TRBJ2-3; D gene ambiguous. The source material was peripheral blood. CDR3 coding DNA: TGTGCCAGCAGCCAGGCGCGAAGGACAGATACGCAGTATTTT. Amino acids: CASSQARRTDTQYF.